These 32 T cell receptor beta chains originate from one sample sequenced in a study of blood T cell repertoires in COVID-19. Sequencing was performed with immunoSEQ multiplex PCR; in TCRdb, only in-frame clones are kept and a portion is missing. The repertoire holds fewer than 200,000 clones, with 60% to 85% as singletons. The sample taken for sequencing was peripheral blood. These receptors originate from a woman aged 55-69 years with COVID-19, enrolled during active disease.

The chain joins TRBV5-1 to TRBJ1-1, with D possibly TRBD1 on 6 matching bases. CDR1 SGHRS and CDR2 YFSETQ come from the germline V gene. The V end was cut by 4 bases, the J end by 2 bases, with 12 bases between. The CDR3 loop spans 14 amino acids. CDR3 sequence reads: CASSTTGTNTEAFF. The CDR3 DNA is TGCGCCAGCAGCACCACAGGGACCAACACTGAAGCTTTCTTT. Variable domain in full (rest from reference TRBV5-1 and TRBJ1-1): KAGVTQTPRYLIKTRGQQVTLSCSPISGHRSVSWYQQTPGQGLQFLFEYFSETQRNKGNFPGRFSGRQFSNSRSEMNVSTLELGDSALYLCASSTTGTNTEAFFGQGTRLTVV.

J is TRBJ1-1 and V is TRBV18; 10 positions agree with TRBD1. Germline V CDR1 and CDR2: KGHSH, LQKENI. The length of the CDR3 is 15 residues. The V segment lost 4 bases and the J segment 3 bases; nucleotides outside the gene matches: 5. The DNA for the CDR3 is TGTGCCAGCTCACGGACAGGGGGAATGTACACTGAAGCTTTCTTT. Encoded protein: CASSRTGGMYTEAFF. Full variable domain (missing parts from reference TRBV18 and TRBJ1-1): NAGVMQNPRHLVRRRGQEARLRCSPMKGHSHVYWYRQLPEEGLKFMVYLQKENIIDESGMPKERFSAEFPKEGPSILRIQQVVRGDSAAYFCASSRTGGMYTEAFFGQGTRLTVV.

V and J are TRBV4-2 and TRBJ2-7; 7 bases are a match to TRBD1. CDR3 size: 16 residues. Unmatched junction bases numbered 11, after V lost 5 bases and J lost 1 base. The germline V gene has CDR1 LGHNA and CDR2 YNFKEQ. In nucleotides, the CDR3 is TGTGCCAGCAGCTGGGTTGGACAGGAAACTTCCTACGAGCAGTACTTC. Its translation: CASSWVGQETSYEQYF.

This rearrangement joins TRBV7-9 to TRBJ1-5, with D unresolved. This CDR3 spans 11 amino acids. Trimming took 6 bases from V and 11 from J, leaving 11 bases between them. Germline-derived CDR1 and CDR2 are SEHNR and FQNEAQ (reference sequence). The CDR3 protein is CASSSYGAQHF. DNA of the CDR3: TGTGCCAGCAGTTCATATGGAGCCCAGCATTTT.

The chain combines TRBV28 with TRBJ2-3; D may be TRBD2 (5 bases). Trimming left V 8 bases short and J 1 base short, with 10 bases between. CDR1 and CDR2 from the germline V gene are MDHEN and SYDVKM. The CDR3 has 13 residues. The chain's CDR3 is CASELRGTDTQYF. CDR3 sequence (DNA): TGTGCCAGCGAATTGCGGGGCACAGATACGCAGTATTTT.

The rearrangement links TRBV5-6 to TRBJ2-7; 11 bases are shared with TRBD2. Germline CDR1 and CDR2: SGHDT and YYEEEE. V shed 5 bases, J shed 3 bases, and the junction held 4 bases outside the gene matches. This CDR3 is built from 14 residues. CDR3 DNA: TGTGCCAGCAGTCACACTAGCGGGGGCTACGAGCAGTACGTC. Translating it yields CASSHTSGGYEQYV.

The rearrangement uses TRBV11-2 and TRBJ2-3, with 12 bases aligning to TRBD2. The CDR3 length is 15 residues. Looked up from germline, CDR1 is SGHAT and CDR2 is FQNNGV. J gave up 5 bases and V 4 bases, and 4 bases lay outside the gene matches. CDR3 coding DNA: TGTGCCAGCAGCTGGCTAGCGGGGGGGGGAGATACGCAGTATTTT. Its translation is CASSWLAGGGDTQYF.

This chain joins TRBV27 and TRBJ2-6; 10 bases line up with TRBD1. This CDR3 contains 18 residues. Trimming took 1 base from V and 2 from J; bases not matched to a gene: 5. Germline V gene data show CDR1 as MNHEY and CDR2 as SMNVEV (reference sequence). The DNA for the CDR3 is TGTGCCAGCAGTTTATTCGGGACAGGGGTACCTGGGGCCAACGTCCTGACTTTC. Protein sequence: CASSLFGTGVPGANVLTF. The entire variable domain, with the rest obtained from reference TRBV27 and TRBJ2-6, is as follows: EAQVTQNPRYLITVTGKKLTVTCSQNMNHEYMSWYRQDPGLGLRQIYYSMNVEVTDKGDVPEGYKVSRKEKRNFPLILESPSPNQTSLYFCASSLFGTGVPGANVLTFGAGSRLTVL.

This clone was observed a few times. The chain's CDR3 is CASSLGGQGRNEQFF. CDR3 bases: TGCGCCAGCAGCTTGGGTGGACAGGGGCGGAATGAGCAGTTCTTC. The chain couples TRBV5-1 to TRBJ2-1, with 9 bases matching TRBD1. The CDR3 runs to 15 residues. The V segment lost 0 bases and the J segment 7 bases; nucleotides outside the gene matches: 5. Germline values: CDR1 SGHRS, CDR2 YFSETQ. Together with reference TRBV5-1 and TRBJ2-1, the CDR3 gives the full variable domain: KAGVTQTPRYLIKTRGQQVTLSCSPISGHRSVSWYQQTPGQGLQFLFEYFSETQRNKGNFPGRFSGRQFSNSRSEMNVSTLELGDSALYLCASSLGGQGRNEQFFGPGTRLTVL.

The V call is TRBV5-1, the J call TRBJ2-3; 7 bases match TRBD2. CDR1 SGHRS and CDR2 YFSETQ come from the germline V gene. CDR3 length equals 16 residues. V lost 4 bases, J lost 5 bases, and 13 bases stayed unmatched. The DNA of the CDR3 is TGCGCCAGCAGCGATGGGGGGGTTTACGGGCTAGATACGCAGTATTTT. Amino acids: CASSDGGVYGLDTQYF.

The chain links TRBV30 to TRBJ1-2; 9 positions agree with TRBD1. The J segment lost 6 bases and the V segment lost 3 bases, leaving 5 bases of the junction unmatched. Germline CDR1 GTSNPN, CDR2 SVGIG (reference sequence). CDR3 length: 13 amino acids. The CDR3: CAWSRTGADGYTF. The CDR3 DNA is TGTGCCTGGAGCCGGACAGGGGCGGATGGCTACACCTTC.

This CDR3 reads CASSLDVAGAGNTIYF. The CDR3 DNA reads as TGTGCCAGCAGCTTGGATGTGGCAGGGGCAGGAAACACCATATATTTT. V gene TRBV5-6 combines with J gene TRBJ1-3; D is possibly TRBD1 (6 bases). The CDR3 loop spans 16 amino acids. Trimming removed 0 bases from V and 4 bases from J, with 14 bases in between. Germline CDR1 SGHDT, CDR2 YYEEEE.

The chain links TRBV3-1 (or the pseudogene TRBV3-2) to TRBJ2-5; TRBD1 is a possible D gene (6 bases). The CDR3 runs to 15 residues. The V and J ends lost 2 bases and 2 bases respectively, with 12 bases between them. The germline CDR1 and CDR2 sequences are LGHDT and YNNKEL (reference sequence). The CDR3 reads CASSQQTGSQETQYF. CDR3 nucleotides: TGTGCCAGCAGCCAACAAACAGGGTCACAAGAGACCCAGTACTTC.

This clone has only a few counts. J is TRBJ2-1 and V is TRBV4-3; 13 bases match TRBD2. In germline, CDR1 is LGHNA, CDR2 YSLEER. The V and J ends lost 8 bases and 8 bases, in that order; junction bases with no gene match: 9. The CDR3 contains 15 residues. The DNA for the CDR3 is TGCGCCAGCTCCGCACCGGGACTAGCGGGACATGAGCAGTTCTTC. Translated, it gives CASSAPGLAGHEQFF.

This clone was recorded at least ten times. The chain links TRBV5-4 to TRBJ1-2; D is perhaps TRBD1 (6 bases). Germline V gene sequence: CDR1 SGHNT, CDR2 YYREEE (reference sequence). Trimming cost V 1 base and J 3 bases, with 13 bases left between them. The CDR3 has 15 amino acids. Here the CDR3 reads CASSLSSTGYYGYTF. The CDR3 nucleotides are TGTGCCAGCAGCTTGTCTTCAACAGGGTACTATGGCTACACCTTC. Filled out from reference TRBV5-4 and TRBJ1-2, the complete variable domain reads ETGVTQSPTHLIKTRGQQVTLRCSSQSGHNTVSWYQQALGQGPQFIFQYYREEENGRGNFPPRFSGLQFPNYSSELNVNALELDDSALYLCASSLSSTGYYGYTFGSGTRLTVV.

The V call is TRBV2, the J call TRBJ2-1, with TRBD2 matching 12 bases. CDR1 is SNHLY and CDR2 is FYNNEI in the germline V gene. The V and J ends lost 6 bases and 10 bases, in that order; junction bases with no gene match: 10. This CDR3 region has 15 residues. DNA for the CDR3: TGTGCCAGCAGAGGGGGTCGGACTAGCGGGGAGGAGCAGTTCTTC. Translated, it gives CASRGGRTSGEEQFF.

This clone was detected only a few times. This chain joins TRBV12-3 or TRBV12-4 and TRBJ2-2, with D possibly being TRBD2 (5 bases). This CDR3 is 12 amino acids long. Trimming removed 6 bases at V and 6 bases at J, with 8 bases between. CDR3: CASRMEAGELFF. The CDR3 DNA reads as TGTGCCAGCAGAATGGAGGCCGGGGAGCTGTTTTTT.

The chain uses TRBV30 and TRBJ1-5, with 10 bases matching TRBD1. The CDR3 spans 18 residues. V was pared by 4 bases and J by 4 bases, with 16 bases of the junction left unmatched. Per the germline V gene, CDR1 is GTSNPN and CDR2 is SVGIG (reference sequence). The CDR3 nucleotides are TGTGCCTGGAACAACCACCGGGACAGGGGAAAAGGAAATCAGCCCCAGCATTTT. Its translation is CAWNNHRDRGKGNQPQHF.

CDR3 in DNA: TGTGCCAGCAGCGTAGATAGCGGGAGGGCCGCCCCAGATACGCAGTATTTT. This encodes CASSVDSGRAAPDTQYF. The V call is TRBV9, the J call TRBJ2-3, with 11 bases matching TRBD2. V was clipped by 0 bases and J by 4 bases; unmatched bases: 7. This CDR3 comprises 17 residues. Germline loops: CDR1 SGDLS, CDR2 YYNGEE.

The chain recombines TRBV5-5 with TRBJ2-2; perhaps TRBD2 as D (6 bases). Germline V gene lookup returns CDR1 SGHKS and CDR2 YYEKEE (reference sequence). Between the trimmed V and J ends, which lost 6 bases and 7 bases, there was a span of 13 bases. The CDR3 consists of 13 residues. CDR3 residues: CASNPTGGGELFF. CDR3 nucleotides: TGTGCCAGCAATCCCACCGGGGGCGGGGAGCTGTTTTTT.

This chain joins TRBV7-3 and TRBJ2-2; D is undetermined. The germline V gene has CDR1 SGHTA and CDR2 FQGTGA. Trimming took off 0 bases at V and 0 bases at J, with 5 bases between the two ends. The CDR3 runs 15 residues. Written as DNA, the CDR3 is TGTGCCAGCAGCTTAACTGGCCCGAACACCGGGGAGCTGTTTTTT. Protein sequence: CASSLTGPNTGELFF.

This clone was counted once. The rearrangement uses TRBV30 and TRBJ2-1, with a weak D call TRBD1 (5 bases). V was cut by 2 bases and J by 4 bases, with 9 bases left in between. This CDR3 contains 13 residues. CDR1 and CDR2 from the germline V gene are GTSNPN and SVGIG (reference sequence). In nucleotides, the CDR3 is TGTGCCTGGAGTACCGACAGTTACAATGAGCAGTTCTTC. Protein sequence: CAWSTDSYNEQFF.

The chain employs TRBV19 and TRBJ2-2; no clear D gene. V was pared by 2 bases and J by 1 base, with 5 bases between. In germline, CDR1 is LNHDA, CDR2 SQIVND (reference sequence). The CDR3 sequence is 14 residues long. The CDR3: CASSIHRNTGELFF. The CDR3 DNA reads TGTGCCAGTAGTATACACAGGAACACCGGGGAGCTGTTTTTT.

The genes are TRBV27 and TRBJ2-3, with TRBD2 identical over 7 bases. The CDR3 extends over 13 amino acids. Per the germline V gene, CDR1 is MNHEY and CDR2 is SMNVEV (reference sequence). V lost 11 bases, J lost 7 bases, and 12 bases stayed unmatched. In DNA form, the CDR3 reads TGTGCCTCAAGGGCGGGAGTGGCGAATACGCAGTATTTT. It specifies CASRAGVANTQYF.

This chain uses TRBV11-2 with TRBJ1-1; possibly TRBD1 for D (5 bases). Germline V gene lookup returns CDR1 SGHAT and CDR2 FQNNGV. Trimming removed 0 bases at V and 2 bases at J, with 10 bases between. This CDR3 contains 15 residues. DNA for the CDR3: TGTGCCAGCAGCTTAGATGCGGGGCCTAACACTGAAGCTTTCTTT. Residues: CASSLDAGPNTEAFF.

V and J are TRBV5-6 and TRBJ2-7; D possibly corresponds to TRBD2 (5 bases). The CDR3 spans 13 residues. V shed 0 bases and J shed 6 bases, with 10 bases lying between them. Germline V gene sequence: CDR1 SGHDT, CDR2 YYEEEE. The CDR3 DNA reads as TGTGCCAGCAGCTTGGGCGGGCCCTCCGAGCAGTACTTC. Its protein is CASSLGGPSEQYF.

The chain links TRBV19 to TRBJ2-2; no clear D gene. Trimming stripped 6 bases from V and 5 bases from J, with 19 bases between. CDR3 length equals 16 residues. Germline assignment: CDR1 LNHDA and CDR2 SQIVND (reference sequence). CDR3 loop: CASSQRSPSGTGELFF. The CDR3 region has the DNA TGTGCCAGTAGCCAAAGGAGTCCTAGTGGGACCGGGGAGCTGTTTTTT.

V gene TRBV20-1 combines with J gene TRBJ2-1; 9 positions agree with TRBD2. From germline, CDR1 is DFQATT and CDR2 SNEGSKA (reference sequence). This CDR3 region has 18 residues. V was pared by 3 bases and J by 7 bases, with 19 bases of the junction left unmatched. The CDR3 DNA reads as TGCAGTGCTAGTCGGGTGGGGCTAGCGGGAAGTGGAGGGAATGAGCAGTTCTTC. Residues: CSASRVGLAGSGGNEQFF.

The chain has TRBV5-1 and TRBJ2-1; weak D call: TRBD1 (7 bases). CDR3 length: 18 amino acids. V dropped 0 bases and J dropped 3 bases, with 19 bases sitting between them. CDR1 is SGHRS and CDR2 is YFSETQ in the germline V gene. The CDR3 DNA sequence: TGCGCCAGCAGCTTGGATTTAGGGGGGCCAGGGGGCTACAATGAGCAGTTCTTC. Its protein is CASSLDLGGPGGYNEQFF.

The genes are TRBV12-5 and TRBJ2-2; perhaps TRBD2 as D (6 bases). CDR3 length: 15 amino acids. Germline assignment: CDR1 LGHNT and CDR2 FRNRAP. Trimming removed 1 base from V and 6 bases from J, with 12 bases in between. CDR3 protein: CASGLGLASSGELFF. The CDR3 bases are TGTGCTAGTGGTTTGGGCCTAGCGTCTTCCGGGGAGCTGTTTTTT.

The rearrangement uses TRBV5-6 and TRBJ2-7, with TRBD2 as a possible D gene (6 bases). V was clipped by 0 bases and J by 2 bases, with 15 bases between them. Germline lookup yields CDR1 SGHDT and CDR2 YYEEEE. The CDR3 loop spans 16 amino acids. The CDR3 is CASSLATGLRAYEQYF. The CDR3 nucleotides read TGTGCCAGCAGCTTGGCAACAGGACTAAGAGCCTACGAGCAGTACTTC.

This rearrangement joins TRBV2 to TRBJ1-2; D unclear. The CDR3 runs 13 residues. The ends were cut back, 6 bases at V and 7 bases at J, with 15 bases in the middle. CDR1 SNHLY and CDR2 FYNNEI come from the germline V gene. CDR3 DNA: TGTGCCAGCAGAGATGGTGGTCGACTTGGCTACACCTTC. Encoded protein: CASRDGGRLGYTF.